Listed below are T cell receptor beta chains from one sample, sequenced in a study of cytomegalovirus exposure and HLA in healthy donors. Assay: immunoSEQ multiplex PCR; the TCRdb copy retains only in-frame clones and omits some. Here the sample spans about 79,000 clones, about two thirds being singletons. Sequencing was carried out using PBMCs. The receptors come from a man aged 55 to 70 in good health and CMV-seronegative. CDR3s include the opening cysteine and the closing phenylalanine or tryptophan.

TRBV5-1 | CASSLGGPSVNSPLHF
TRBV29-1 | CSVGQREYGYTF
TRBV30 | CAGHWGQGFSNEKLFF
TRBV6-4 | CASRDREITYEQYF
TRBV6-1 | CASSDPNRAGGYGYTF
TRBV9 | CASSVQGTGVDEQYF
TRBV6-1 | CASSEKGRGTEAFF
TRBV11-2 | CASSLEWTGAGETQYF
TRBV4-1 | CASSQEFLAARDGLYGYTF
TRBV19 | CASSIRQNGYTF
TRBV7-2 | CASSWDTGTGGAEQYF
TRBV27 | CASRGVGGGNQPQHF
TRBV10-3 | CAISELGLAGTETQYF
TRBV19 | CASSRQGLDTEAFF
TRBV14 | CASSLDLQETQYF
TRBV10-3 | CASTLTSGGAYEQYF
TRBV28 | CASSFGRGGQETQYF
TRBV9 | CASSVTGTSFTDTQYF
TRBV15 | CATSRAGVLNEKLFF
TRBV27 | CASSLGRGRSDYGYTF
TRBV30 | CAWTEGRNEQFF
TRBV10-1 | CASSEPSGSTDTQYF
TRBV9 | CASSVVLAGRDTQYF
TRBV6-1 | CASSDPGYGELFF
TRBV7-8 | CASSFGQGNEKLFF
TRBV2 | CASSVAGETQYF
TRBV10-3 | CAIKAGENTEAFF
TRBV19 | CASRQGQGARVYGYTF
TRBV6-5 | CASKGLAINNEQFF
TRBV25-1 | CASSEVGDFYGYTF
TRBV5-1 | CASSLGQGSNQPQHF
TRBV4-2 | CASSQQGTTREQYF
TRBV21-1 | CASSNRQGIFNQPQHF
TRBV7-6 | CASSALQGHEQYF
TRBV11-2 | CASSLGAGERFF
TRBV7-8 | CASSLTGTSGRKADTQYF